The 22 T cell receptor beta chains below come from one sample, sequenced in a study of long-term antiretroviral therapy in people with HIV. Version v3.0 of the immunoSEQ assay was performed at survey level. This table comes from immunoSEQ multiplex PCR, and its TCRdb copy is limited to in-frame clones, with some not included. Of 20,000 or so clones listed, 84% are singletons. Sample: unsorted PBMCs, taken 1.9 years after starting antiretroviral therapy. Source of these receptors: a woman between 50 and 59 years old with HIV.

In this sample, this clone turned up once. V is TRBV5-1 and J is TRBJ1-6, with unresolved D. Trimming left V 0 bases short and J 6 bases short, with 10 bases between. Germline assignment: CDR1 SGHRS and CDR2 YFSETQ. This CDR3 spans 15 amino acids. The CDR3 reads CASSLGGSLNSPLHF. The CDR3, as DNA: TGCGCCAGCAGCTTGGGAGGGTCCCTTAATTCACCCCTCCACTTT.

This clone was counted a few times. V usage is TRBV7-2 and J usage is TRBJ1-5; D not certain. The CDR3 extends over 12 amino acids. Trimming left V 3 bases short and J 5 bases short, with 5 bases between. Germline V CDR1 and CDR2: SGHTA, FQGNSA. This CDR3 reads CASSFYDQPQHF. CDR3 sequence (DNA): TGTGCCAGCAGCTTTTACGATCAGCCCCAGCATTTT.

The chain joins TRBV7-9 to TRBJ1-2; TRBD1 matches at 10 bases. The J segment lost 5 bases and the V segment lost 3 bases, leaving 9 bases of the junction unmatched. Germline V CDR1 and CDR2: SEHNR, FQNEAQ (reference sequence). The CDR3 totals 16 residues. The CDR3, as DNA: TGTGCCAGCAGCTTGGCCCAGACAGGGGGCTGGTATGGCTACACCTTC. Translation gives CASSLAQTGGWYGYTF.

The chain is built from TRBV13 and TRBJ2-5; 11 bases are shared with TRBD2. The ends lost 3 bases at V and 2 bases at J; junction bases unmatched: 5. The germline V gene has CDR1 PRHDT and CDR2 FYEKMQ (reference sequence). The CDR3 consists of 16 residues. CDR3 sequence reads: CASSLFLAGGQETQYF. The CDR3, as DNA: TGTGCCAGCAGCTTGTTTCTAGCGGGGGGACAAGAGACCCAGTACTTC.

The CDR3 coding sequence is TGTGCCAGCAGCTTGGCCCCACAGAACACTGAAGCTTTCTTT. Translating gives CASSLAPQNTEAFF. This chain links TRBV5-5 with TRBJ1-1, with unresolved D. V gave up 0 bases and J gave up 1 base, with 7 bases separating them. Germline V CDR1 and CDR2: SGHKS, YYEKEE (reference sequence). The CDR3 has 14 residues.

This sequence joins TRBV25-1 and TRBJ1-1; D might be TRBD1 (5 bases). This CDR3 is built from 11 residues. Germline CDR1 reads MGHDK; CDR2 reads SYGVNS. Trimming cost V 6 bases and J 6 bases, with 8 bases left between them. The CDR3 loop is CASRRGAEAFF. The CDR3 coding sequence is TGTGCCAGCAGGAGGGGAGCTGAAGCTTTCTTT.

CDR3 sequence: CASREQGSYEQYF. The CDR3 DNA reads as TGTGCCAGCAGAGAACAGGGCTCCTACGAGCAGTACTTC. This chain links TRBV6-5 with TRBJ2-7; D possibly corresponds to TRBD1 (6 bases). V was shortened by 6 bases and J by 0 bases, with 9 bases between the two germline ends. This CDR3 has 13 residues. Looked up from germline, CDR1 is MNHEY and CDR2 is SVGAGI.

The rearrangement uses TRBV5-1 and TRBJ1-4, with TRBD1 matching over 8 bases. The V and J ends lost 0 bases and 7 bases, in that order; junction bases with no gene match: 8. CDR3 length equals 16 residues. In germline, CDR1 is SGHRS, CDR2 YFSETQ. As DNA, the CDR3 is TGCGCCAGCAGCTTGGGAAGGACAGGGAGTAGTGAAAAACTGTTTTTT. It yields the protein CASSLGRTGSSEKLFF.

The chain employs TRBV28 and TRBJ1-6; TRBD1 matches 7 bases. Germline CDR1 reads MDHEN; CDR2 reads SYDVKM. The ends lost 6 bases at V and 7 bases at J; junction bases unmatched: 9. CDR3 length: 15 amino acids. CDR3 sequence: CASSPRDRGNSPLHF. For the CDR3, the DNA is TGTGCCAGCAGCCCCCGGGACAGAGGGAATTCACCCCTCCACTTT.

This chain links TRBV19 with TRBJ2-2; D may be TRBD1 or TRBD2 (5 bases each). V lost 4 bases and J 1 base, leaving 10 bases between the germline ends. The CDR3 is made up of 15 amino acids. Germline CDR1 and CDR2: LNHDA and SQIVND (reference sequence). The CDR3: CASSRDRLNTGELFF. DNA for the CDR3: TGTGCCAGTAGTAGGGACCGTCTGAACACCGGGGAGCTGTTTTTT.

V and J are TRBV30 and TRBJ1-2; a weak D match, TRBD1 (6 bases). Germline V gene sequence: CDR1 GTSNPN, CDR2 SVGIG (reference sequence). V dropped 0 bases and J dropped 8 bases, with 19 bases sitting between them. The CDR3 covers 15 residues. The CDR3 protein is CAWSVPGARGKGYTF. DNA for the CDR3: TGTGCCTGGAGTGTACCGGGGGCCCGAGGGAAGGGCTACACCTTC.

This clone came up a few times. The V and J genes are TRBV19 and TRBJ2-1; possible D gene TRBD2, 6 bases. The CDR3 runs 17 residues. Germline CDR1 LNHDA, CDR2 SQIVND (reference sequence). The germline V and J ends were trimmed by 0 bases and 4 bases, with 16 bases remaining between them. The chain's CDR3 is CASSIDLGHGGYNEQFF. For the CDR3, the DNA is TGTGCCAGTAGTATAGATCTGGGCCACGGGGGATACAATGAGCAGTTCTTC.

This clone appeared a single time. The chain links TRBV9 to TRBJ2-5; D is ambiguous. The CDR3 runs 14 residues. The V and J ends lost 0 bases and 4 bases respectively, with 10 bases between them. CDR1 SGDLS and CDR2 YYNGEE come from the germline V gene. CDR3 coding DNA: TGTGCCAGCAGCGTAGTAGGAGAAGGAGAGACCCAGTACTTC. It is translated as CASSVVGEGETQYF.

The chain uses TRBV9 and TRBJ1-1; TRBD1 might be the D (5 bases). The V end was cut by 2 bases, the J end by 4 bases, with 15 bases between. CDR1 is SGDLS and CDR2 is YYNGEE in the germline V gene. The CDR3 contains 15 residues. CDR3 coding DNA: TGTGCCAGCAGCGTTCACTCAGGGTTAGTCACTGAAGCTTTCTTT. Protein: CASSVHSGLVTEAFF.

J is TRBJ2-2 and V is TRBV9; maybe TRBD1 (5 bases). Germline CDR1 reads SGDLS; CDR2 reads YYNGEE. V shed 6 bases and J shed 1 base, with 10 bases lying between them. This CDR3 region has 14 residues. CDR3 DNA sequence: TGTGCCAGCAATCGTAGGGGGAACACCGGGGAGCTGTTTTTT. It is translated as CASNRRGNTGELFF.

J is TRBJ1-2 and V is TRBV5-3; D perhaps matches TRBD1 (6 bases). TRBV5-3 belongs to the ORF category, with a function that is uncertain. V lost 4 bases to trimming and J lost 4 bases, with 23 bases between them. The CDR3 totals 17 residues. In DNA, the CDR3 is TGTGCCAGAAGCGCAACACCCAACCTCAGGGGTGCCTATGGCTACACCTTC. Translation gives CARSATPNLRGAYGYTF.

The chain couples TRBV7-9 to TRBJ1-4, with a tentative D call TRBD1 (6 bases). Trimming left V 7 bases short and J 5 bases short, with 17 bases between. The CDR3 is 15 residues long. Germline V CDR1 and CDR2: SEHNR, FQNEAQ (reference sequence). CDR3 sequence reads: CASTLRGTVNEKLFF. For the CDR3, the DNA is TGTGCCAGCACCTTGAGGGGGACGGTCAATGAAAAACTGTTTTTT.

This sequence joins TRBV6-6 and TRBJ1-5; TRBD1 matches at 10 bases. There are 15 residues in the CDR3. The junction had 4 bases not matched to a gene; V was cut back by 6 bases and J by 2 bases. The germline V gene has CDR1 MNHNY and CDR2 SVGAGI (reference sequence). The DNA for the CDR3 is TGTGCCAGCAGGCGCGGGACAGGGGGCAATCAGCCCCAGCATTTT. Its translation: CASRRGTGGNQPQHF.

This sequence joins TRBV18 and TRBJ2-7, with D hard to call. The CDR3 consists of 13 residues. Between the trimmed V and J ends, which lost 5 bases and 3 bases, there was a span of 11 bases. Germline assignment: CDR1 KGHSH and CDR2 LQKENI. CDR3 residues: CASSTYDDYEQYF. The CDR3 nucleotides are TGTGCCAGCTCAACATATGACGACTACGAGCAGTACTTC.

This chain links TRBV15 with TRBJ2-7; 7 bases match TRBD1. Trimming removed 3 bases from V and 3 bases from J; junction bases left unmatched: 5. The germline V gene encodes CDR1 LNHNV and CDR2 YYDKDF (reference sequence). The CDR3 has 14 amino acids. The CDR3 region is CATSSEQGVYEQYF. In DNA, the CDR3 is TGTGCCACCAGCAGCGAGCAGGGGGTCTACGAGCAGTACTTC. The complete variable domain, with remaining parts taken from reference TRBV15 and TRBJ2-7, reads DAMVIQNPRYQVTQFGKPVTLSCSQTLNHNVMYWYQQKSSQAPKLLFHYYDKDFNNEADTPDNFQSRRPNTSFCFLDIRSPGLGDTAMYLCATSSEQGVYEQYFGPGTRLTVT.

The chain recombines TRBV27 with TRBJ1-6; D not resolved. The CDR3 consists of 13 residues. V was cut by 0 bases and J by 10 bases, with 7 bases left in between. Germline CDR1 is MNHEY and CDR2 is SMNVEV (reference sequence). The CDR3 spells CASSLSSGSPLHF. The CDR3 nucleotides read TGTGCCAGCAGTTTATCTAGCGGATCACCCCTCCACTTT.

V gene TRBV6-1 combines with J gene TRBJ1-5; 7 bases fit TRBD1. V lost 2 bases and J lost 7; bases outside the gene matches: 11. Germline loops: CDR1 MNHNS, CDR2 SASEGT. CDR3 length equals 16 residues. The CDR3, as DNA: TGTGCCAGCAGTGAATTCCGGGACAGTAGAGCCCAGCCCCAGCATTTT. It translates to CASSEFRDSRAQPQHF.